Listed below are T cell receptor beta chains from one sample, sequenced in a study of blood T cell repertoires in COVID-19. Assay used: immunoSEQ multiplex PCR; TCRdb lists only in-frame clones, some missing. Among around 120,000 clones listed, 60% to 85% were seen once. The sample taken for sequencing was peripheral blood. The receptors stem from a man between 65 and 79 years old with acute or convalescent COVID-19. Both conserved end residues are part of each CDR3. The D gene is left open where the match is weak. The size of a clone is reported for some rows only, either as once, few or many, or as a class for expanded clones.

.	.	TRBV7-2	19	TRBJ2-1	CASSFRTKYTAGSYNEQFF	TGTGCCAGCAGCTTTCGTACAAAGTATACAGCGGGCTCCTACAATGAGCAGTTCTTC
.	.	TRBV19	15	TRBJ1-1	CASTPDRFGNTEAFF	TGTGCCAGTACCCCAGACAGGTTTGGGAACACTGAAGCTTTCTTT
once	.	TRBV5-1	14	TRBJ1-1	CASSLGAGNTEAFF	TGCGCCAGCAGCTTGGGAGCAGGGAACACTGAAGCTTTCTTT
.	.	TRBV2	17	TRBJ1-6	CASWGSGRASYNSPLHF	TGTGCCAGCTGGGGTAGTGGGCGGGCCTCCTATAATTCACCCCTCCACTTT
.	.	TRBV19	16	TRBJ2-3	CASSSLVGGRTDTQYF	TGTGCCAGTAGTTCCCTCGTAGGGGGTCGCACAGATACGCAGTATTTT
.	.	TRBV5-6	15	TRBJ1-2	CASSLGPKGVYGYTF	TGTGCCAGCAGCTTGGGGCCCAAGGGGGTCTATGGCTACACCTTC
.	.	TRBV7-3	17	TRBJ2-1	CASRPTAGDTPKNEQFF	TGTGCCAGCAGGCCGACAGCGGGTGATACGCCGAAGAATGAGCAGTTCTTC
.	.	TRBV7-9	15	TRBJ1-2	CASSLALGAYYGYTF	TGTGCCAGCAGCTTAGCGCTGGGGGCCTACTATGGCTACACCTTC
few	.	TRBV25-1	13	TRBJ1-4	CASRRATNEKLFF	TGTGCCAGCAGAAGAGCAACTAATGAAAAACTGTTTTTT
.	.	TRBV12-3/TRBV12-4	13	TRBJ1-1	CASSLGTVSEAFF	TGTGCCAGCAGTTTAGGGACAGTGTCTGAAGCTTTCTTT
.	TRBD2	TRBV18	19	TRBJ2-3	CASSPLGGSSGGSTDTQYF	TGTGCCAGCTCACCCCTTGGGGGTAGTAGCGGGGGGAGCACAGATACGCAGTATTTT
.	TRBD2	TRBV5-1	16	TRBJ2-3	CASSPLAGGQTDTQYF	TGCGCCAGCAGCCCTCTAGCGGGGGGGCAGACAGATACGCAGTATTTT
.	TRBD1	TRBV3-1/TRBV3-2	20	TRBJ1-2	CASSQDSVTGGPTPHYGYTF	TGTGCCAGCAGCCAAGACTCGGTCACAGGGGGACCGACACCGCACTATGGCTACACCTTC
.	TRBD1	TRBV18	17	TRBJ2-6	CASSPRKGASGANVLTF	TGTGCCAGCTCACCACGGAAGGGGGCCTCTGGGGCCAACGTCCTGACTTTC
.	.	TRBV24-1	16	TRBJ2-7	CATSDHGQGGGYEQYF	TGTGCCACCAGTGATCACGGACAGGGAGGGGGCTACGAGCAGTACTTC
.	.	TRBV5-4	13	TRBJ1-1	CASSREANTEAFF	TGTGCCAGCAGCCGGGAGGCGAACACTGAAGCTTTCTTT
.	.	TRBV5-1	14	TRBJ2-3	CASKAGTSTDTQYF	TGCGCCAGCAAGGCGGGGACTAGCACAGATACGCAGTATTTT
.	TRBD1	TRBV7-8	16	TRBJ2-4	CASSFTGADAKNIQYF	TGTGCCAGCAGCTTCACAGGGGCGGACGCCAAAAACATTCAGTACTTC
once	TRBD1	TRBV18	15	TRBJ1-5	CASSPLQGSNQPQHF	TGTGCCAGCTCACCACTACAGGGGAGCAATCAGCCCCAGCATTTT
.	TRBD1	TRBV24-1	17	TRBJ2-3	CATSDPKGTGGSDTQYF	TGTGCCACCAGTGATCCAAAGGGGACAGGGGGCTCAGATACGCAGTATTTT
.	.	TRBV25-1	16	TRBJ1-6	CASSDSGGGWGSPLHF	TGTGCCAGCAGTGACTCGGGGGGTGGCTGGGGTTCACCCCTCCACTTT
.	.	TRBV5-1	13	TRBJ2-1	CASSRPGANEQFF	TGCGCCAGCAGCCGACCAGGGGCCAATGAGCAGTTCTTC
.	.	TRBV25-1	13	TRBJ2-7	CASNKNRFYEQYF	TGTGCCAGCAACAAAAACAGGTTCTACGAGCAGTACTTC
.	TRBD1	TRBV9	16	TRBJ1-3	CASSYPTGGTGNTIYF	TGTGCCAGCAGCTATCCTACAGGGGGTACTGGAAACACCATATATTTT
.	TRBD1	TRBV30	12	TRBJ1-2	CAWSRDREGYTF	TGTGCCTGGAGTAGGGACAGGGAAGGCTACACCTTC
.	.	TRBV4-3	17	TRBJ1-2	CASSQDWAVITNYGYTF	TGCGCCAGCAGCCAAGATTGGGCAGTGATTACCAACTATGGCTACACCTTC
.	TRBD1	TRBV24-1	16	TRBJ1-5	CATSESRQGWEQPQHF	TGTGCCACCAGTGAGTCACGACAGGGCTGGGAACAGCCCCAGCATTTT
.	TRBD1	TRBV13	16	TRBJ2-3	CASSPPDRGFTDTQYF	TGTGCCAGCAGCCCGCCGGACAGGGGATTCACAGATACGCAGTATTTT
.	TRBD1	TRBV7-2	14	TRBJ1-4	CASSLQPGGEKLFF	TGTGCCAGCAGCTTACAACCAGGGGGGGAAAAACTGTTTTTT
.	TRBD1	TRBV7-9	15	TRBJ1-5	CASSLGQATNQPQHF	TGTGCCAGCAGTCTGGGACAGGCAACCAATCAGCCCCAGCATTTT
.	.	TRBV7-2	13	TRBJ2-7	CASSLPGTYEQYF	TGTGCCAGCAGCTTACCAGGGACCTACGAGCAGTACTTC
few	.	TRBV14	13	TRBJ1-1	CASSQDRSTEAFF	TGTGCCAGCAGCCAAGATCGGTCCACTGAAGCTTTCTTT
.	.	TRBV7-8	16	TRBJ1-1	CASSLDIRGVGTEAFF	TGTGCCAGCAGCTTAGATATTCGGGGAGTTGGCACTGAAGCTTTCTTT
.	.	TRBV6-5	15	TRBJ1-5	CASSNLIGGNQPQHF	TGTGCCAGCTCTAATCTTATCGGGGGCAATCAGCCCCAGCATTTT
.	TRBD1	TRBV4-3	15	TRBJ1-2	CASSPGGQGRYGYTF	TGCGCCAGCAGCCCGGGGGGACAGGGGAGATATGGCTACACCTTC
.	TRBD1	TRBV5-4	14	TRBJ1-2	CASSVGTDNYGYTF	TGTGCCAGCAGCGTAGGGACAGATAACTATGGCTACACCTTC
.	.	TRBV19	14	TRBJ1-4	CASSMSVTNEKLFF	TGTGCCAGTAGTATGTCTGTAACTAATGAAAAACTGTTTTTT
.	TRBD1	TRBV7-9	15	TRBJ2-5	CASSLGDRAGETQYF	TGTGCCAGCAGCTTAGGAGACAGGGCGGGAGAGACCCAGTACTTC
.	TRBD1	TRBV15	14	TRBJ1-1	CATSRDRARTEAFF	TGTGCCACCAGCAGGGACAGGGCTAGAACTGAAGCTTTCTTT
.	TRBD2	TRBV9	15	TRBJ2-7	CASSARDYTSYEQYF	TGTGCCAGCAGCGCCCGGGACTATACCTCCTACGAGCAGTACTTC
.	TRBD2	TRBV7-9	16	TRBJ2-5	CASSLVSSGGRETQYF	TGTGCCAGCAGCTTAGTTAGTAGCGGGGGGCGGGAGACCCAGTACTTC
few	TRBD1	TRBV11-2	15	TRBJ2-4	CASSPRTGIINIQYF	TGTGCCAGCAGCCCAAGGACAGGAATTATAAACATTCAGTACTTC
few	TRBD1	TRBV7-6	14	TRBJ1-2	CASSLDQGAEGYTF	TGTGCCAGCAGCTTAGACCAGGGGGCGGAAGGCTACACCTTC
.	.	TRBV5-1	14	TRBJ1-2	CASSLAAQMYGYTF	TGCGCCAGCAGCTTGGCTGCTCAGATGTATGGCTACACCTTC
.	.	TRBV7-2	16	TRBJ2-3	CASSLASAGGKDTQYF	TGTGCCAGCAGCTTAGCGTCGGCAGGGGGGAAAGATACGCAGTATTTT
.	.	TRBV5-4	14	TRBJ1-2	CASSSATGYYGYTF	TGTGCCAGCAGCTCAGCGACAGGATATTATGGCTACACCTTC
.	TRBD2	TRBV7-3	14	TRBJ2-1	CASSFTSGDNEQFF	TGTGCCAGCAGCTTTACTAGCGGGGACAATGAGCAGTTCTTC
.	TRBD1	TRBV12-3/TRBV12-4	12	TRBJ2-5	CASSTGGETQYF	TGTGCCAGCAGTACAGGGGGAGAGACCCAGTACTTC
few	.	TRBV7-9	16	TRBJ2-7	CASSLGLQGMDYEQYF	TGTGCCAGCAGCTTAGGACTACAGGGCATGGACTACGAGCAGTACTTC
.	TRBD1	TRBV13	15	TRBJ2-7	CASSRDRGRVYEQYF	TGTGCCAGCAGCCGGGACAGGGGAAGGGTATACGAGCAGTACTTC
few	.	TRBV6-5	13	TRBJ1-4	CASRDTSFEKLFF	TGTGCCAGCCGGGACACTTCATTTGAAAAACTGTTTTTT
.	TRBD1	TRBV30	12	TRBJ2-5	CAWMGDRETQYF	TGTGCCTGGATGGGGGACAGGGAGACCCAGTACTTC
.	TRBD2	TRBV27	18	TRBJ2-1	CASSFRRPGTSGSNEQFF	TGTGCCAGCAGTTTCCGGCGACCCGGGACTAGCGGAAGCAATGAGCAGTTCTTC
few	TRBD1	TRBV5-1	16	TRBJ2-2	CASSFGTGVLTGELFF	TGCGCCAGCAGCTTCGGGACAGGGGTCCTCACCGGGGAGCTGTTTTTT
.	.	TRBV7-2	13	TRBJ1-1	CASSFSLNTEAFF	TGTGCCAGCAGCTTTTCTCTGAACACTGAAGCTTTCTTT